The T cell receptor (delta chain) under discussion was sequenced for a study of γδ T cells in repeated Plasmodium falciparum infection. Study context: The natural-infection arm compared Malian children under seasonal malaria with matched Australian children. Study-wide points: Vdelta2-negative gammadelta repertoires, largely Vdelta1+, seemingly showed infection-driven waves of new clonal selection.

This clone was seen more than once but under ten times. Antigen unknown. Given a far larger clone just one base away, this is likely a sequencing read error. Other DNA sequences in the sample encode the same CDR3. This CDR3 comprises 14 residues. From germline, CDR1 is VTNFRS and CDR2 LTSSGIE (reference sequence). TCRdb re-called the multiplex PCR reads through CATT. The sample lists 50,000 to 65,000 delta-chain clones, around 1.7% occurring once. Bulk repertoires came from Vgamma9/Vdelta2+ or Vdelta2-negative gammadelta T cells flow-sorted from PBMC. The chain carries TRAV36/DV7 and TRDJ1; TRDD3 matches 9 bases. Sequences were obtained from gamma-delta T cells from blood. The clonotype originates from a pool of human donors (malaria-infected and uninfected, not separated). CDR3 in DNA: TGTGCCCCTTACTGGGGGAAGTACACCGATAAACTCATCTTC. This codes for CAPYWGKYTDKLIF.